This passage covers 16 T cell receptor beta chains from one sample sequenced in a study of cytomegalovirus exposure and HLA in healthy donors. The PCR contained 60 Vbeta and 13 Jbeta primers. Some clones are missing from TCRdb's copy, which holds only in-frame ones; the method was immunoSEQ multiplex PCR. The sample consists of about 180,000 clones, roughly 87% of them appearing once. What was sequenced was PBMCs. These receptors originate from a woman aged 50 to 60 in good health and CMV-seronegative.

This clone was seen only once. The chain employs TRBV4-3 and TRBJ1-6, with D unclear. This CDR3 region has 16 residues. The V and J ends lost 0 bases and 10 bases respectively, with 16 bases between them. Germline CDR1 is LGHNA and CDR2 is YSLEER. The CDR3 here is CASSQDPSSGPSPLHF. CDR3 bases: TGCGCCAGCAGCCAAGACCCCTCCTCCGGTCCGTCACCCCTCCACTTT.

This chain joins TRBV15 and TRBJ2-2, with 9 bases that match TRBD1. Trimming removed 5 bases from V and 5 bases from J; junction bases left unmatched: 6. CDR1 and CDR2 (germline): LNHNV, YYDKDF (reference sequence). The CDR3 spans 15 residues. This CDR3 reads CATSPRQGVTGELFF. As DNA, the CDR3 is TGTGCCACCAGCCCAAGACAGGGGGTTACCGGGGAGCTGTTTTTT.

The rearrangement uses TRBV18 and TRBJ1-1; 7 bases map to TRBD1. With V trimmed by 3 bases and J by 6 bases, 4 bases remained unmatched. Germline V gene sequence: CDR1 KGHSH, CDR2 LQKENI. There are 13 residues in the CDR3. The CDR3 nucleotides are TGTGCCAGCTCACCTGCAGGGGGACCTGAAGCTTTCTTT. It is translated as CASSPAGGPEAFF.

The V and J genes are TRBV28 and TRBJ1-2; D is possibly TRBD1 (5 bases). The germline V gene encodes CDR1 MDHEN and CDR2 SYDVKM. V was clipped by 6 bases and J by 8 bases, with 19 bases between them. The CDR3 sequence is 14 residues long. Here the CDR3 reads CASSPTWGRGGYTF. The CDR3 region has the DNA TGTGCCAGCAGCCCTACCTGGGGGAGGGGAGGCTACACCTTC.

The V gene is TRBV28, the J gene TRBJ2-7; TRBD2 aligns across 8 bases. This CDR3 is 16 amino acids long. Germline V CDR1 and CDR2: MDHEN, SYDVKM. Losses at the gene ends were 1 base for V and 13 bases for J; bases not matched to a gene: 18. The CDR3 is CASSLSSEPEAGVCYF. CDR3 in DNA: TGTGCCAGCAGTTTATCTTCGGAACCTGAAGCGGGAGTGTGTTACTTC.

The gene calls are TRBV6-6 and TRBJ1-4; no definite D call. Germline CDR1 and CDR2: MNHNY and SVGAGI (reference sequence). CDR3 length: 14 amino acids. V gave up 7 bases and J gave up 8 bases, with 17 bases separating them. CDR3 sequence reads: CASTPYGRFEKLFF. The CDR3 region has the DNA TGTGCCAGCACCCCATATGGGCGATTCGAAAAACTGTTTTTT.

The chain couples TRBV5-1 to TRBJ2-7; 10 nucleotides agree with TRBD1. Looked up from germline, CDR1 is SGHRS and CDR2 is YFSETQ. This CDR3 region has 17 residues. Germline trimming cut 2 bases from V and 1 base from J; bases unmatched to any gene: 9. The CDR3 here is CASSFLPPGQGSYEQYF. The CDR3 bases are TGCGCCAGCAGCTTTCTCCCTCCGGGACAGGGGTCCTACGAGCAGTACTTC. Full variable domain (remainder filled in from reference TRBV5-1 and TRBJ2-7): KAGVTQTPRYLIKTRGQQVTLSCSPISGHRSVSWYQQTPGQGLQFLFEYFSETQRNKGNFPGRFSGRQFSNSRSEMNVSTLELGDSALYLCASSFLPPGQGSYEQYFGPGTRLTVT.

V gene TRBV29-1 combines with J gene TRBJ1-1, with unresolved D. V was trimmed by 6 bases and J by 0 bases, leaving 14 bases between them. CDR1 is SQVTM, CDR2 ANQGSEA, per germline. This CDR3 comprises 14 residues. The CDR3 reads CSVRLSWLNTEAFF. In DNA, the CDR3 is TGCAGCGTCCGCCTCTCATGGCTGAACACTGAAGCTTTCTTT.

This rearrangement joins TRBV5-1 to TRBJ2-3, with 16 bases matching TRBD2. Losses at the gene ends were 2 bases for V and 4 bases for J; bases not matched to a gene: 4. The length of the CDR3 is 17 residues. Germline V CDR1 and CDR2: SGHRS, YFSETQ. CDR3 region: CASSFLGLAGGPDTQYF. The CDR3, as DNA: TGCGCCAGCAGCTTCTTGGGACTAGCGGGAGGGCCAGATACGCAGTATTTT. The full variable domain, in which reference TRBV5-1 and TRBJ2-3 provide the parts outside the CDR3, is KAGVTQTPRYLIKTRGQQVTLSCSPISGHRSVSWYQQTPGQGLQFLFEYFSETQRNKGNFPGRFSGRQFSNSRSEMNVSTLELGDSALYLCASSFLGLAGGPDTQYFGPGTRLTVL.

This clone appeared a single time. This sequence joins TRBV6-1 and TRBJ1-6; perhaps TRBD1 as D (5 bases). The length of the CDR3 is 14 residues. V was shortened by 5 bases and J by 10 bases, with 15 bases between the two germline ends. CDR1 is MNHNS and CDR2 is SASEGT in the germline V gene. The CDR3 reads CASSLNGGKSPLHF. The CDR3 region has the DNA TGTGCCAGCAGTCTAAATGGGGGGAAATCACCCCTCCACTTT.

This clone has just one count. The V call is TRBV5-1, the J call TRBJ2-2, with 13 bases fitting TRBD2. The V and J ends lost 4 bases and 3 bases, in that order; junction bases with no gene match: 6. CDR1 is SGHRS, CDR2 YFSETQ, per germline. CDR3 length: 17 amino acids. For the CDR3, the DNA is TGCGCCAGCAGCCACGGACTAGCGGGAGCCGACACCGGGGAGCTGTTTTTT. Translated, it gives CASSHGLAGADTGELFF.

The chain combines TRBV5-8 with TRBJ1-5; 8 nucleotides agree with TRBD1. The V and J ends lost 4 bases and 3 bases, in that order; junction bases with no gene match: 3. CDR1 is SGHTS and CDR2 is YDEGEE in the germline V gene. CDR3 length: 14 residues. CDR3 sequence reads: CASSLGQVNQPQHF. Here the CDR3 DNA reads TGTGCCAGCAGCCTGGGACAGGTCAATCAGCCCCAGCATTTT.

The chain has TRBV15 and TRBJ1-2; the D gene is possibly TRBD1 (6 bases). CDR3 length equals 12 residues. Germline V lookup: CDR1 LNHNV, CDR2 YYDKDF (reference sequence). The V gene lost 4 bases and the J gene lost 5 bases, with 8 bases spanning the gap. CDR3 bases: TGTGCCACCAGCACGACAGGATATGGCTACACCTTC. Translated, it gives CATSTTGYGYTF.

The genes are TRBV19 and TRBJ1-6, with D unresolved. Per the germline V gene, CDR1 is LNHDA and CDR2 is SQIVND (reference sequence). CDR3 size: 15 residues. V gave up 7 bases and J gave up 10 bases, with 20 bases separating them. In DNA, the CDR3 is TGTGCCAGTACTCTCTCCCGCGGTGAGGGCTCACCCCTCCACTTT. It specifies CASTLSRGEGSPLHF.

V gene TRBV10-3 combines with J gene TRBJ2-3; 10 positions agree with TRBD2. Trimming removed 4 bases from V and 3 bases from J; junction bases left unmatched: 4. The CDR3 has 15 residues. Germline lookup yields CDR1 ENHRY and CDR2 SYGVKD. CDR3 bases: TGTGCCATCAGTGCGACTAGCGGGCTAACAGATACGCAGTATTTT. This codes for CAISATSGLTDTQYF.

The J gene is TRBJ2-7, the V gene TRBV29-1; possibly TRBD1 for D (7 bases). V lost 6 bases to trimming and J lost 0 bases, with 21 bases between them. The CDR3 covers 16 residues. CDR1 is SQVTM, CDR2 ANQGSEA, per germline. CDR3 residues: CSVGGTVISGSYEQYF. Written as DNA, the CDR3 is TGCAGCGTGGGCGGGACAGTAATCTCGGGCTCCTACGAGCAGTACTTC.